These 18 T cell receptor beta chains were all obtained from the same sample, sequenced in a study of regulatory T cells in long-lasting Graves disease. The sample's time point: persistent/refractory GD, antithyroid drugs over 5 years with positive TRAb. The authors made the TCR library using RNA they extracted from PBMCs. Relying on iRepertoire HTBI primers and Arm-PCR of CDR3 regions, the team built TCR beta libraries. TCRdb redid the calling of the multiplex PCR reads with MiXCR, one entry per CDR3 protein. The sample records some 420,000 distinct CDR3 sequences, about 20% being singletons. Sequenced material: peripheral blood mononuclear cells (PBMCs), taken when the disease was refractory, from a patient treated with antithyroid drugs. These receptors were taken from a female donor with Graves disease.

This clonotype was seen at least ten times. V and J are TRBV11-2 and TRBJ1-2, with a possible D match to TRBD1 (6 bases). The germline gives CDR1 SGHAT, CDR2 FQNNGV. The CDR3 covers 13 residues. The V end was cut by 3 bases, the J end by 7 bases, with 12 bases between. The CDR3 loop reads CASSLSQGAGYTF. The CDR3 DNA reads TGTGCCAGCAGCTTGTCACAGGGTGCTGGCTACACCTTC.

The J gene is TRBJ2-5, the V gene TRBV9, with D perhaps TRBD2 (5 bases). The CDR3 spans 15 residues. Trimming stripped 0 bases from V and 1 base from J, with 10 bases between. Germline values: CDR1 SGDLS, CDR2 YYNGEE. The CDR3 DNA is TGTGCCAGCAGCGTAGATGACTACCGCCAAGAGACCCAGTACTTC. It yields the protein CASSVDDYRQETQYF.

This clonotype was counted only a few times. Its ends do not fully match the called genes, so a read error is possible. The CDR3 nucleotides read TGTGCCAGCACTTTAGTCGGGAGGGCCGGCGGGGAGCTGTTTTTT. Its protein product is CASTLVGRAGGELFF. The chain couples TRBV27 to TRBJ2-2; the match to TRBD2 covers 8 bases. The CDR3 is made up of 15 amino acids. The germline CDR1 and CDR2 sequences are MNHEY and SMNVEV (reference sequence).

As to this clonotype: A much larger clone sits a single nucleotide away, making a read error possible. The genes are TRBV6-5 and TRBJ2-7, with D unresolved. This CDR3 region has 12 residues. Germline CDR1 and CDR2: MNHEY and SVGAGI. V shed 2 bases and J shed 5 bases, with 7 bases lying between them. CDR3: CASSYPSDEQYF. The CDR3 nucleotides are TGTGCCAGCAGTTACCCATCGGACGAGCAGTACTTC.

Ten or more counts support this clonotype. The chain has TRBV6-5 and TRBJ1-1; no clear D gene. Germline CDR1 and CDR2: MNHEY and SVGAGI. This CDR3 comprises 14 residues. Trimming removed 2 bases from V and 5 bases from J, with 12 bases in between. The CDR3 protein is CASSYNGDETEAFF. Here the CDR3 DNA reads TGTGCCAGCAGTTACAATGGCGACGAGACTGAAGCTTTCTTT.

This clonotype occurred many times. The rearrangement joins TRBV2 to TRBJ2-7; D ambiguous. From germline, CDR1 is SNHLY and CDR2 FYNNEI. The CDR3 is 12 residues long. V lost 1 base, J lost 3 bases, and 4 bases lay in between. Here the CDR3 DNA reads TGTGCCAGCAGTGAAGGGGTCTACGAGCAGTACTTC. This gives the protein CASSEGVYEQYF.

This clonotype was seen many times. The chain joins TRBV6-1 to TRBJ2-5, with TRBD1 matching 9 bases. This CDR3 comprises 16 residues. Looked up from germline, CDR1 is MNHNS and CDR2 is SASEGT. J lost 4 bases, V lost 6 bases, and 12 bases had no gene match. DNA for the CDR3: TGTGCCAGCAGGCCCACCTGGGACAGGGTAACAGAGACCCAGTACTTC. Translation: CASRPTWDRVTETQYF.

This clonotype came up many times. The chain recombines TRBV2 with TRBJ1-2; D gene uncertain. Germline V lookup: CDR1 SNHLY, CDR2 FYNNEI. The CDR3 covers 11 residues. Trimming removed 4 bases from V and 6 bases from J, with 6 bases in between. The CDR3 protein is CASSGRDGYTF. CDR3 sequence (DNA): TGTGCCAGCAGTGGTAGGGATGGCTACACCTTC.

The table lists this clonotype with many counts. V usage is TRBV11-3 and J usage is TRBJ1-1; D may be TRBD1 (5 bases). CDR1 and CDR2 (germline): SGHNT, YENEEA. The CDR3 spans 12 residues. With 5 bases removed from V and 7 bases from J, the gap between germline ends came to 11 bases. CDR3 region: CASSTGRFEAFF. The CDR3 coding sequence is TGTGCCAGCAGCACGGGACGTTTTGAAGCTTTCTTT.

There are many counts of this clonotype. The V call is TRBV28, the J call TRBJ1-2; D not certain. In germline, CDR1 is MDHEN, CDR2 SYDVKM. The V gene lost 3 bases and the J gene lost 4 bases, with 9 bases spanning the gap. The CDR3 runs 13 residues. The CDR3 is CASSLLGPYGYTF. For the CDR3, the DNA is TGTGCCAGCAGTTTGCTAGGCCCCTATGGCTACACCTTC.

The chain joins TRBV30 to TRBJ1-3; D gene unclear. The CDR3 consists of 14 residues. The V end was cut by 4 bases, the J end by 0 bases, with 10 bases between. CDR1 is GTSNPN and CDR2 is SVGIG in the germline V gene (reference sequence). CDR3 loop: CAWNGYPSGNTIYF. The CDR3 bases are TGTGCCTGGAATGGGTATCCCTCTGGAAACACCATATATTTT.

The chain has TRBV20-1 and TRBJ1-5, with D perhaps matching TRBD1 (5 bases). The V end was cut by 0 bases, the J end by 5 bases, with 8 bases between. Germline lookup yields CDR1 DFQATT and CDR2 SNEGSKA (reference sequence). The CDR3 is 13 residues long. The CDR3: CSARDDRDQPQHF. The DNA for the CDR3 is TGCAGTGCTAGAGATGACAGAGATCAGCCCCAGCATTTT.

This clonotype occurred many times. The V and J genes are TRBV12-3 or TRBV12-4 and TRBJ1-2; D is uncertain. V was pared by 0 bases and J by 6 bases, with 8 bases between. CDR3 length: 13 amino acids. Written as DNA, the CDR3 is TGTGCCAGCAGTTTAGCATTAATAAATGGCTACACCTTC. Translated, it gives CASSLALINGYTF.

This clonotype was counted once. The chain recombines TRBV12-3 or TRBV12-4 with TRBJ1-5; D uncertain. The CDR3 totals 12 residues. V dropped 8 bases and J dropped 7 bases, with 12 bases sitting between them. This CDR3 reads CASGLEGQPQHF. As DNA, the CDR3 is TGTGCCAGCGGACTCGAGGGCCAGCCCCAGCATTTT.

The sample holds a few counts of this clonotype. Here the CDR3 reads CASSSRDIVLWTEAFF. The DNA for the CDR3 is TGTGCCAGCAGCTCCCGGGACATCGTACTATGGACTGAAGCTTTCTTT. V usage is TRBV5-8 and J usage is TRBJ1-1; a possible D gene is TRBD1 (6 bases). From germline, CDR1 is SGHTS and CDR2 YDEGEE. The CDR3 consists of 16 residues. With 3 bases removed from V and 5 bases from J, the gap between germline ends came to 20 bases.

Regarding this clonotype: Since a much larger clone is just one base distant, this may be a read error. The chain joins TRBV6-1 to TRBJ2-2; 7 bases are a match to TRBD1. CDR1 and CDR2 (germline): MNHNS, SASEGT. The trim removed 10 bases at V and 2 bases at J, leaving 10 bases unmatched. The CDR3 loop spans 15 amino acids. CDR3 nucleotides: TGTGCCAACAACAGGGGCAGGGGTAACACCGGGGAGCTGTTTTTT. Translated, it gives CANNRGRGNTGELFF.

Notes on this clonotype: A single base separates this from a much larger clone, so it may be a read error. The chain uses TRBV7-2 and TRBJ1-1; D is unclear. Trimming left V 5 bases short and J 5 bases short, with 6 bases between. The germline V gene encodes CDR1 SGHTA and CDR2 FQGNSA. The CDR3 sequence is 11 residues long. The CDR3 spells CASSVMTEAFF. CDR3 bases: TGTGCCAGCAGCGTAATGACTGAAGCTTTCTTT.

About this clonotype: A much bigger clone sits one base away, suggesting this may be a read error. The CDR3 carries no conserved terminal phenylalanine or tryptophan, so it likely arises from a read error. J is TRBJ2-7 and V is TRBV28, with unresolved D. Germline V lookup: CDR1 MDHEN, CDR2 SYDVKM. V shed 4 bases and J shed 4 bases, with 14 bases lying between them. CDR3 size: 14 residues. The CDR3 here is CASSSRFDLYEQYS. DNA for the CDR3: TGTGCCAGCAGTTCCCGTTTTGACTTATACGAGCAGTACTCC.